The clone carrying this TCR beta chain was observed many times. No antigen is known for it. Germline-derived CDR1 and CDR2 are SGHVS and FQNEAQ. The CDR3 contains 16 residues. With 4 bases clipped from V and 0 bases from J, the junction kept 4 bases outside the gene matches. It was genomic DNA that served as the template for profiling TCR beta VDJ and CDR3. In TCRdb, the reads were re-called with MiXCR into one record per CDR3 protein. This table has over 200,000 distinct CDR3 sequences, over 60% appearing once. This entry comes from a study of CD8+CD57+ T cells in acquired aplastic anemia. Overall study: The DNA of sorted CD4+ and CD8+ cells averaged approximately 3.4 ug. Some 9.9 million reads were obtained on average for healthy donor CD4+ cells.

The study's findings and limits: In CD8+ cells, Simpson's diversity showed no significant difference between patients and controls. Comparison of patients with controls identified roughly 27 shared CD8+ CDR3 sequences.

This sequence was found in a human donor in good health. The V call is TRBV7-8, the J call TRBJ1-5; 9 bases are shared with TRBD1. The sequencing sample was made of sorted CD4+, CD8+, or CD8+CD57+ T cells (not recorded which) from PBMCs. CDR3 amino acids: CASSYGTGYSNQPQHF. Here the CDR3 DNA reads TGTGCCAGCAGCTACGGGACAGGGTATAGCAATCAGCCCCAGCATTTT.